A selection of T cell receptor beta chains follows, all from one sample in a study of preoperative IRX-2 immunotherapy in early breast cancer. The protocol was immunoSEQ multiplex PCR, while the TCRdb copy is restricted to in-frame clones and leaves out a portion. The repertoire holds about 62,000 clones, with approximately 94% as singletons. Sampling was conducted from a patient treated with IRX-2 immunotherapy. The receptors here all came from a human donor with breast cancer. Both conserved end residues are trimmed from each CDR3. Each record gives: J gene, V gene, CDR3 protein.

TRBJ2-5	TRBV7-2	ASSRTRIAQETQY
TRBJ2-1	TRBV5-1	ASSRSGTRRGNEQF
TRBJ2-5	TRBV10-3	AIGTSGAQETQY
TRBJ2-1	TRBV28	ASSLRQNNEQF
TRBJ2-1	TRBV28	ASSIAGLAGGYNEQF
TRBJ1-4	TRBV5-4	ASSVRGAAANEKLF
TRBJ2-7	TRBV4-3	ASSQDILGTGTRQY
TRBJ2-5	TRBV25-1	ASSELGSGSETQY
TRBJ2-7	TRBV11-2	ASSLGRGDEQY
TRBJ2-5	TRBV5-1	ASSSRPTSGILETQY
TRBJ2-3	TRBV7-3	ASPKPVGGSTDTQY